This section outlines one T cell receptor (beta chain) sequence together with its context. The antigen is unknown. The assay was immunoSEQ multiplex PCR, and TCRdb's table has in-frame clones only and misses some. The sample lists 90,000 or so clones; roughly nine tenths were seen once. Deletions cut 5 bases from V and 3 bases from J, with 11 bases between. The germline gives CDR1 PRHDT, CDR2 FYEKMQ (reference sequence). This CDR3 has 13 residues. This sample was taken from a study of OX40 agonist ivuxolimab in advanced cancers. About the study: The patients got ivuxolimab, which is an agonistic anti-OX40 (CD134) antibody. Points from the study as a whole: Relative to CD4+, CD8+ T cells held more expanded clones on average.

V and J are TRBV13 and TRBJ2-7; D gene unclear. The starting material was CD4+ or CD8+ T cells sorted from blood, obtained in a trial of the OX40 agonist ivuxolimab. The clonotype was recovered from an adult with an advanced solid tumor such as melanoma, head and neck, liver or kidney cancer. The chain's CDR3 is CASSPPYLYEQYF. CDR3 nucleotides: TGTGCCAGCAGCCCGCCTTACCTCTACGAGCAGTACTTC. Full variable domain (outside the CDR3, taken from reference TRBV13 and TRBJ2-7): AAGVIQSPRHLIKEKRETATLKCYPIPRHDTVYWYQQGPGQDPQFLISFYEKMQSDKGSIPDRFSAQQFSDYHSELNMSSLELGDSALYFCASSPPYLYEQYFGPGTRLTVT.